Listed below are T cell receptor beta chains from one sample, sequenced in a study of T cell responses to AZD1222 COVID-19 vaccine. The data were produced by immunoSEQ multiplex PCR, yet TCRdb's version contains in-frame clones alone and is incomplete. The sample includes roughly 130,000 clones, roughly 88% of them seen just once. The starting material was peripheral blood, obtained on day 0 of AZD1222 vaccination. Every receptor here comes from an adult in good health. CDR3s include the opening cysteine and the closing phenylalanine or tryptophan. A D gene is named only where the DNA matches it firmly. Not every row has a clone size; where given, it reads once, few, many or a size class.

TRBV29-1,TRBJ1-1,.,.,TGCAGCGTCTATAACACTGAAGCTTTCTTT,CSVYNTEAFF
TRBV24-1,TRBJ2-2,TRBD1,.,TGTGCCACCAGAGACAGGGGTGACACCGGGGAGCTGTTTTTT,CATRDRGDTGELFF
TRBV2,TRBJ1-2,TRBD1,.,TGTGCCAGCAGGAGGACAGGGTCGGGAGATGGCTACACCTTC,CASRRTGSGDGYTF
TRBV5-1,TRBJ1-4,.,.,TGCGCCAGCAGCTCAACAGGTGCAACTAATGAAAAACTGTTTTTT,CASSSTGATNEKLFF
TRBV6-5,TRBJ2-7,.,.,TGTGCCAGCAGCTCATTCGAGCAGTACTTC,CASSSFEQYF
TRBV30,TRBJ1-3,.,.,TGTGCCTGGAGTGTCTCCGGAAACACCATATATTTT,CAWSVSGNTIYF
TRBV11-2,TRBJ2-5,TRBD2,.,TGTGCCAGCAGCCGAGAAACTAGCGGCCCTGGGGTAAAGACCCAGTACTTC,CASSRETSGPGVKTQYF
TRBV4-1,TRBJ2-7,TRBD2,.,TGCGCCAGCAGCCAAGATTTGACTAGCGGGGGGTCCTACGAGCAGTACTTC,CASSQDLTSGGSYEQYF
TRBV19,TRBJ1-1,TRBD1,few,TGTGCCAGTAGTATCCGACAGGGCGTTAATGAAGCTTTCTTT,CASSIRQGVNEAFF
TRBV19,TRBJ2-5,.,.,TGTGCCAGTAGTATAGAGCTCGCTCCGGGTCCAGGAAGAGAGACCCAGTACTTC,CASSIELAPGPGRETQYF
TRBV20-1,TRBJ1-5,.,.,TGCAGTGCTAGTCCCTCTATCAATCAGCCCCAGCATTTT,CSASPSINQPQHF
TRBV4-2,TRBJ2-1,TRBD2,.,TGTGCCAGCAGCCTTAGCGGGGGCCCTGACAATGAGCAGTTCTTC,CASSLSGGPDNEQFF
TRBV12-5,TRBJ2-3,TRBD2,.,TGTGCTAGTGGTTTCCGTCGGGGGGGCGTAAAGGGAGATACGCAGTATTTT,CASGFRRGGVKGDTQYF
TRBV5-1,TRBJ1-1,.,.,TGCGCCAGCAGCTTGGGGGTGTGGACTGAAGCTTTCTTT,CASSLGVWTEAFF
TRBV2,TRBJ2-5,TRBD1,.,TGTGCCAGCAGTAAGGACAGGCACCACCAAGAGACCCAGTACTTC,CASSKDRHHQETQYF
TRBV28,TRBJ1-2,TRBD1,.,TGTGCCAGCAGTTCATCTTTAGGGGGCACTAACTATGGCTACACCTTC,CASSSSLGGTNYGYTF